Below, 32 T cell receptor beta chains from the same sample are listed, as sequenced in a study of OX40 agonist ivuxolimab in advanced cancers. Data came from immunoSEQ multiplex PCR; TCRdb stores just in-frame clones and leaves some out. The table has about 67,000 clones, approximately 89% seen once; the top ten hold about 12%. Sequencing was performed on CD4+ or CD8+ T cells sorted from blood, taken in a trial of the OX40 agonist ivuxolimab. These TCRs come from an adult with an advanced solid tumor such as melanoma, head and neck, liver or kidney cancer.

The chain employs TRBV4-3 and TRBJ1-2, with D possibly being TRBD1 (6 bases). The CDR3 contains 15 residues. V lost 3 bases to trimming and J lost 4 bases, with 15 bases between them. Per germline, CDR1 LGHNA and CDR2 YSLEER. The CDR3 loop reads CASSHDQGTLYGYTF. The CDR3 nucleotides read TGCGCCAGCAGCCACGATCAGGGGACCCTCTATGGCTACACCTTC.

CDR3 nucleotides: TGTGCCAGCAGTGAAGGAGGGGGGGGCCCTACCGGGACCCAGTACTTC. Amino acids: CASSEGGGGPTGTQYF. The gene calls are TRBV6-1 and TRBJ2-5; D is perhaps TRBD2 (7 bases). Germline CDR1 reads MNHNS; CDR2 reads SASEGT. Trimming left V 1 base short and J 7 bases short, with 19 bases between. This CDR3 contains 16 residues.

The rearrangement joins TRBV4-1 to TRBJ1-1; the D gene is possibly TRBD1 (5 bases). The germline V gene encodes CDR1 MGHRA and CDR2 YSYEKL. The CDR3 runs to 14 residues. V lost 2 bases and J 1 base, leaving 8 bases between the germline ends. Here the CDR3 DNA reads TGCGCCAGCAGCCAACGCACAGGGAACACTGAAGCTTTCTTT. Its translation is CASSQRTGNTEAFF.

The V gene is TRBV5-1, the J gene TRBJ1-4; the D is unclear. This CDR3 contains 15 residues. Trimming stripped 4 bases from V and 0 bases from J, with 10 bases between. The V gene's germline CDR1 is SGHRS and CDR2 YFSETQ. As DNA, the CDR3 is TGCGCCAGCAGCCCCCAGGATCCAACTAATGAAAAACTGTTTTTT. This codes for CASSPQDPTNEKLFF.

This chain connects TRBV7-2 to TRBJ1-5; D is undetermined. Germline CDR1 and CDR2: SGHTA and FQGNSA. V gave up 1 base and J gave up 0 bases, with 13 bases separating them. The CDR3 loop spans 17 amino acids. The CDR3 region is CASSLGLSEASNQPQHF. The CDR3 DNA reads as TGTGCCAGCAGCTTAGGACTTTCTGAGGCTAGCAATCAGCCCCAGCATTTT.

The chain couples TRBV25-1 to TRBJ2-3; D remains ambiguous. Germline loops: CDR1 MGHDK, CDR2 SYGVNS. CDR3 length: 16 amino acids. Between the trimmed V and J ends, which lost 3 bases and 6 bases, there was a span of 19 bases. The chain's CDR3 is CASSDGSTYVTDTQYF. The DNA of the CDR3 is TGTGCCAGCAGTGATGGCTCTACTTACGTTACTGATACGCAGTATTTT. The whole variable domain, remainder taken from reference TRBV25-1 and TRBJ2-3, is EADIYQTPRYLVIGTGKKITLECSQTMGHDKMYWYQQDPGMELHLIHYSYGVNSTEKGDLSSESTVSRIRTEHFPLTLESARPSHTSQYLCASSDGSTYVTDTQYFGPGTRLTVL.

The V and J genes are TRBV7-9 and TRBJ2-1; TRBD2 is a possible D gene (6 bases). V dropped 5 bases and J dropped 8 bases, with 22 bases sitting between them. The CDR3 covers 16 residues. Germline CDR1 reads SEHNR; CDR2 reads FQNEAQ (reference sequence). CDR3 DNA: TGTGCCAGCAGCCCAAGGACTACGAGTCTTCTCCATGAGCAGTTCTTC. It yields the protein CASSPRTTSLLHEQFF.

The chain joins TRBV9 to TRBJ2-1, with TRBD2 identical over 7 bases. The length of the CDR3 is 16 residues. The V gene end was trimmed by 4 bases and the J gene end by 4 bases; junction bases not matched to a gene: 11. Germline V gives CDR1 SGDLS, CDR2 YYNGEE. CDR3 protein: CASSPRPGGGYNEQFF. The CDR3 coding sequence is TGTGCCAGCAGCCCCCGACCAGGCGGGGGTTACAATGAGCAGTTCTTC.

The chain employs TRBV4-1 and TRBJ2-7; D is uncertain. This CDR3 has 17 residues. Germline assignment: CDR1 MGHRA and CDR2 YSYEKL. Trimming removed 1 base at V and 2 bases at J, with 18 bases between. CDR3 loop: CASSQVSGLGSTYEQYF. Here the CDR3 DNA reads TGCGCCAGCAGCCAAGTGAGTGGTCTGGGGTCTACCTACGAGCAGTACTTC.

The chain links TRBV6-1 to TRBJ2-1, with a tentative D call TRBD2 (7 bases). This CDR3 is 14 amino acids long. The germline gives CDR1 MNHNS, CDR2 SASEGT. V was shortened by 2 bases and J by 6 bases, with 11 bases between the two germline ends. The CDR3 nucleotides read TGTGCCAGCAGTGAATACAGGGAGGGCAATGAGCAGTTCTTC. This codes for CASSEYREGNEQFF.

The chain is built from TRBV6-5 and TRBJ2-7; a weak D match, TRBD2 (6 bases). The CDR3 consists of 14 residues. Germline V gene data show CDR1 as MNHEY and CDR2 as SVGAGI. The germline V and J ends were trimmed by 1 base and 4 bases, with 11 bases remaining between them. The CDR3 spells CASSYLRSGYEQYF. CDR3 sequence (DNA): TGTGCCAGCAGTTACTTGCGTAGCGGATACGAGCAGTACTTC.

The chain employs TRBV15 and TRBJ2-1, with D possibly matching TRBD2 (6 bases). Germline CDR1 LNHNV, CDR2 YYDKDF (reference sequence). This CDR3 has 16 residues. V was pared by 1 base and J by 1 base, with 11 bases between. For the CDR3, the DNA is TGTGCCACCAGCAGAGGGGCGGGATCGTCCTACAATGAGCAGTTCTTC. It is translated as CATSRGAGSSYNEQFF.

The chain is built from TRBV10-1 and TRBJ2-7, with D tentatively TRBD1 or TRBD2 (5 bases each). V was cut by 0 bases and J by 5 bases, with 14 bases left in between. This CDR3 has 15 residues. Germline CDR1 reads WNHNN; CDR2 reads SYGVQD (reference sequence). The CDR3 region has the DNA TGCGCCAGCAGTGAGTCGGGACCCCTCGTCGACGAGCAGTACTTC. This encodes CASSESGPLVDEQYF.

Here the CDR3 reads CASRTLAGVSETQYF. The CDR3 nucleotides read TGTGCCAGCAGGACACTAGCGGGAGTATCAGAGACCCAGTACTTC. The chain has TRBV27 and TRBJ2-5; TRBD2 matches 11 bases. The CDR3 is made up of 15 amino acids. J lost 4 bases, V lost 6 bases, and 7 bases had no gene match. CDR1 and CDR2 from the germline V gene are MNHEY and SMNVEV (reference sequence).

V and J are TRBV11-2 and TRBJ2-7, with TRBD1 identical over 7 bases. The V segment lost 1 base and the J segment 2 bases; nucleotides outside the gene matches: 2. The germline V gene encodes CDR1 SGHAT and CDR2 FQNNGV. CDR3 length: 14 residues. CDR3 amino acids: CASSLAGQTYEQYF. CDR3 in DNA: TGTGCCAGCAGCTTAGCGGGACAGACCTACGAGCAGTACTTC.

The chain employs TRBV7-9 and TRBJ2-1, with 14 positions matching TRBD2. Germline CDR1 reads SEHNR; CDR2 reads FQNEAQ (reference sequence). CDR3 length: 18 residues. V lost 4 bases and J lost 1; bases outside the gene matches: 6. The CDR3 DNA reads TGTGCCAGCAGCTCCGGACTAGCGGGAGGTCCATCCTACAATGAGCAGTTCTTC. It yields the protein CASSSGLAGGPSYNEQFF.

The chain uses TRBV5-5 and TRBJ1-4; D ambiguous. This CDR3 is built from 11 residues. V was shortened by 2 bases and J by 7 bases, with 3 bases between the two germline ends. Germline CDR1 reads SGHKS; CDR2 reads YYEKEE (reference sequence). The CDR3, as DNA: TGTGCCAGCAGCTTCCTTGAAAAACTGTTTTTT. Encoded protein: CASSFLEKLFF.

The chain has TRBV9 and TRBJ2-1; the D gene is possibly TRBD2 (6 bases). CDR3 length: 17 amino acids. Deletions cut 0 bases from V and 3 bases from J, with 16 bases between. Germline V gene data show CDR1 as SGDLS and CDR2 as YYNGEE. The CDR3 bases are TGTGCCAGCAGCGTAGCCCCCGGGGTAGCGGACTACAATGAGCAGTTCTTC. Its protein is CASSVAPGVADYNEQFF. Full variable domain (outside the CDR3, taken from reference TRBV9 and TRBJ2-1): DSGVTQTPKHLITATGQRVTLRCSPRSGDLSVYWYQQSLDQGLQFLIQYYNGEERAKGNILERFSAQQFPDLHSELNLSSLELGDSALYFCASSVAPGVADYNEQFFGPGTRLTVL.

CDR3 region: CASSLTPNYGYTF. The DNA of the CDR3 is TGTGCCAGCAGCTTGACACCTAACTATGGCTACACCTTC. The chain carries TRBV5-8 and TRBJ1-2; D not certain. V was shortened by 1 base and J by 0 bases, with 4 bases between the two germline ends. The CDR3 sequence is 13 residues long. Germline V lookup: CDR1 SGHTS, CDR2 YDEGEE.

The V call is TRBV7-9, the J call TRBJ2-7; tentative D call: TRBD2 (6 bases). Germline V lookup: CDR1 SEHNR, CDR2 FQNEAQ (reference sequence). Trimming removed 1 base at V and 1 base at J, with 11 bases between. This CDR3 is 15 amino acids long. CDR3 nucleotide sequence: TGTGCCAGCAGCTTAGGGGACGGGAGTTCCTACGAGCAGTACTTC. Translation gives CASSLGDGSSYEQYF.

Here the CDR3 reads CASSLSPRQGKANEKLFF. CDR3 sequence (DNA): TGCGCCAGCAGCTTGTCGCCTCGACAGGGGAAAGCTAATGAAAAACTGTTTTTT. V and J are TRBV5-1 and TRBJ1-4, with 8 bases matching TRBD1. The V segment lost 1 base and the J segment 3 bases; nucleotides outside the gene matches: 11. The CDR3 spans 18 residues. Germline-derived CDR1 and CDR2 are SGHRS and YFSETQ. Together with reference TRBV5-1 and TRBJ1-4, the CDR3 gives the full variable domain: KAGVTQTPRYLIKTRGQQVTLSCSPISGHRSVSWYQQTPGQGLQFLFEYFSETQRNKGNFPGRFSGRQFSNSRSEMNVSTLELGDSALYLCASSLSPRQGKANEKLFFGSGTQLSVL.

V gene TRBV1 combines with J gene TRBJ1-5; TRBD1, the table's D call, was not compared with the DNA. TRBV1 is a pseudogene. The CDR3 spans 15 residues. The chain's CDR3 is CTTRALRQGNQPQHF. The CDR3 nucleotides read TGCACCACTCGTGCCCTTAGACAGGGGAATCAGCCCCAGCATTTT.

This rearrangement joins TRBV19 to TRBJ2-1; D might be TRBD2 (5 bases). Germline CDR1 and CDR2: LNHDA and SQIVND (reference sequence). The CDR3 has 16 amino acids. Trimming took off 0 bases at V and 0 bases at J, with 9 bases between the two ends. The CDR3 is CASSIDDRDSYNEQFF. The CDR3 region has the DNA TGTGCCAGTAGTATAGATGACCGGGACTCCTACAATGAGCAGTTCTTC.

This clone was seen once. CDR3 coding DNA: TGCGCCAGCAGCCAAGATTGGACAGGGGGGACCTATGGCTACACCTTC. Residues: CASSQDWTGGTYGYTF. This chain links TRBV4-1 with TRBJ1-2, with TRBD1 matching over 10 bases. Germline V gene data show CDR1 as MGHRA and CDR2 as YSYEKL. Losses at the gene ends were 0 bases for V and 4 bases for J; bases not matched to a gene: 5. This CDR3 has 16 amino acids.

Here the CDR3 reads CASSLEGANVLTF. CDR3 bases: TGCGCCAGCAGCTTGGAGGGGGCCAACGTCCTGACTTTC. This chain uses TRBV5-1 with TRBJ2-6; D is uncertain. The germline V gene encodes CDR1 SGHRS and CDR2 YFSETQ. This CDR3 region has 13 residues. Trimming stripped 0 bases from V and 4 bases from J, with 2 bases between. The complete variable domain, with remaining parts taken from reference TRBV5-1 and TRBJ2-6, reads KAGVTQTPRYLIKTRGQQVTLSCSPISGHRSVSWYQQTPGQGLQFLFEYFSETQRNKGNFPGRFSGRQFSNSRSEMNVSTLELGDSALYLCASSLEGANVLTFGAGSRLTVL.

The CDR3 DNA sequence: TGTGCCAGCAGTGTCCGGGGGCCGGACAATGAGCAGTTCTTC. Its protein is CASSVRGPDNEQFF. The chain couples TRBV25-1 to TRBJ2-1; D could derive from TRBD1 or TRBD2 (6 bases each). From germline, CDR1 is MGHDK and CDR2 SYGVNS. The CDR3 is made up of 14 amino acids. V lost 4 bases and J 5 bases, leaving 12 bases between the germline ends.

The genes are TRBV4-1 and TRBJ2-1; D uncertain. CDR3 length equals 16 residues. The germline V gene encodes CDR1 MGHRA and CDR2 YSYEKL. V was trimmed by 0 bases and J by 1 base, leaving 10 bases between them. The CDR3 reads CASSQETRTSYNEQFF. In DNA form, the CDR3 reads TGCGCCAGCAGCCAAGAAACAAGGACGTCCTACAATGAGCAGTTCTTC.

This rearrangement joins TRBV19 to TRBJ2-1, with D tentatively TRBD1 or TRBD2 (5 bases each). The V gene's germline CDR1 is LNHDA and CDR2 SQIVND (reference sequence). The CDR3 is 14 amino acids. V was cut by 1 base and J by 9 bases, with 13 bases left in between. CDR3: CASSIGQFGAEQFF. The CDR3 DNA is TGTGCCAGTAGTATAGGACAGTTCGGGGCTGAGCAGTTCTTC.

This clone appeared a single time. The chain is built from TRBV7-9 and TRBJ2-3; no clear D gene. The CDR3 covers 13 residues. Germline CDR1 reads SEHNR; CDR2 reads FQNEAQ (reference sequence). Between the trimmed V and J ends, which lost 1 base and 4 bases, there was a span of 6 bases. This CDR3 reads CASSLVAPDTQYF. Written as DNA, the CDR3 is TGTGCCAGCAGCTTAGTTGCTCCAGATACGCAGTATTTT.

J is TRBJ2-7 and V is TRBV2, with TRBD1 identical over 11 bases. Losses at the gene ends were 4 bases for V and 2 bases for J; bases not matched to a gene: 7. The CDR3 extends over 16 amino acids. Looked up from germline, CDR1 is SNHLY and CDR2 is FYNNEI. The CDR3 coding sequence is TGTGCCAGCAGTGGGGGGACAGGGGGGCCCCCCTACGAGCAGTACTTC. It is translated as CASSGGTGGPPYEQYF.

The chain joins TRBV7-9 to TRBJ1-1; possible D gene TRBD1, 6 bases. The V end lost 10 bases, the J end lost 3 bases, and 15 bases lay between the germline ends. Germline CDR1 reads SEHNR; CDR2 reads FQNEAQ (reference sequence). There are 13 residues in the CDR3. The CDR3 DNA reads as TGTGCCATTGGACAGCCGCGGGACACTGAAGCTTTCTTT. The encoded protein is CAIGQPRDTEAFF. The full variable domain, completed using reference TRBV7-9 and TRBJ1-1, is DTGVSQNPRHKITKRGQNVTFRCDPISEHNRLYWYRQTLGQGPEFLTYFQNEAQLEKSRLLSDRFSAERPKGSFSTLEIQRTEQGDSAMYLCAIGQPRDTEAFFGQGTRLTVV.

The chain has TRBV28 and TRBJ1-6, with D possibly matching TRBD1 (5 bases). Germline V gives CDR1 MDHEN, CDR2 SYDVKM. With 3 bases removed from V and 9 bases from J, the gap between germline ends came to 18 bases. This CDR3 is 16 amino acids long. The DNA for the CDR3 is TGTGCCAGCAGTTTTAGGGGACCCCGAAACGTTTCACCCCTCCACTTT. This translates into CASSFRGPRNVSPLHF.